This T cell receptor (beta chain) derives from a study of blood T cell repertoires in COVID-19 (dated by TCRdb to about 2020). Broadly, across the study: Samples covering the acute and convalescent phases of COVID-19 were provided by collaborators in the United States, Italy and Spain. The prospective study material was composed of cDNA or gDNA derived from T cells, B-cell-depleted T cells, or PBMCs. Deeply sampled blood TCRbeta repertoires from subjects exposed to, actively infected with, or recovered from COVID-19 were included in the dataset. The repertoires were released in a freely available public database meant as a resource for research on the immune response to SARS-CoV-2. The samples were drawn from two sources: the first 160 participants of the ongoing ImmuneRACE study, and 1,000 to 1,500 subjects contributed by 6 global collaborators. The sample metadata nearly always contained a de-identified subject ID, COVID-19 status, age in years and sex. HLA class I and class II types, where available, came from metadata supplied by the sample provider rather than from assay-based typing. Broader findings and caveats from the paper: The amount of clinical and demographic metadata varied by source and participant and was provided uncurated.

TCRbeta CDR3 regions were amplified from genomic DNA by means of the immunoSEQ Assay, a bias-controlled multiplex PCR. Per the original workflow: The number of nucleated cells in each sample was estimated from the amplification of reference gene primers within the assay. To quantify the absolute abundance of each unique TCRbeta CDR3 rearrangement, sequence reads were collapsed and filtered. For each sample, productive Simpson clonality was calculated as the square root of Simpson's diversity index over productive rearrangements. Drawn from immuneACCESS, this table holds only the in-frame rearrangements with V and J called that TCRdb kept. Clones are partly lost; checked studies trace under half to an unresolved V gene and leave the rest unexplained. Clonal size and the V and J genes are those of that table, whereas D and trimming came from the DNA. For this sample the table gives a few hundred thousand clones, of which 70% to 85% were detected only once. The ten largest make up about 1.5% of the sample.

To note about this clone: It lacks a known antigen. Base qualities are not at hand, and no much larger clone is one base apart.

Samples from volunteer blood donors who had recovered from COVID-19 were contributed by a second Seattle source. Whole blood was collected in K2EDTA tubes by collaborating institutions according to the institutions' own protocols. For TCRbeta analysis, collaborators shipped samples as frozen whole blood, isolated PBMCs, or DNA extracted from either of those sample types. The germline V gene gives CDR1 as SGDLS and CDR2 as YYNGEE. The CDR3 holds 16 amino acids from the cysteine to the phenylalanine. Just CDR3 DNA is preserved here, 48 bases in frame from base 1. Trimming leaves V shorter by 4 bases and J shorter by 3 bases, with the junction holding 6 bases beyond the gene matches.

Recombination joined TRBV9 with TRBJ2-2; the junction holds 10 bases that match TRBD1. The sequence derives from a woman aged 35 to 49 who had recovered from COVID-19. Sample: peripheral blood. The CDR3 in this case is CASSPRDRGYTGELFF. Read as DNA, the sequence is TGTGCCAGCAGCCCTCGGGACAGGGGTTACACCGGGGAGCTGTTTTTT.